This T cell receptor beta chain was documented in a study of blood T cells in healthy people across ages. Study in general: Per every two T cells, about one barcoded beta molecule was captured by template switching.

This clonotype was counted ten times or more. Alongside a J-beta primer mix, a sample-barcoded 5' primer served in a second PCR lasting roughly 7 to 12 cycles. One entry per CDR3 protein results from TCRdb running MiXCR on the 5' RACE reads. The top ten clones hold approximately 15% of a sample with roughly 700,000 distinct CDR3 sequences, roughly 32% of them seen once. In terms of origin and age, donors were healthy Caucasian individuals from Russia aged 6 to 90. A minimum of 7 million PBMCs was isolated per sample. Total RNA amounts of at least 6 micrograms were extracted per sample. The junction had 6 bases not matched to a gene; V was cut back by 6 bases and J by 4 bases. The germline V gene has CDR1 ENHRY and CDR2 SYGVKD. The CDR3 runs 13 residues.

This clonotype was obtained from a woman of 80 years or more in good health. The V gene is TRBV10-3, the J gene TRBJ2-7; TRBD1 matches at 7 bases. The sample was blood. CDR3 sequence reads: CAIRETGLYEQYF. In nucleotides, the CDR3 is TGTGCCATCAGGGAGACAGGGTTGTACGAGCAGTACTTC.